This T cell receptor (beta chain) is drawn from a study of blood T cell repertoires in COVID-19. Study context: The origin of the acute and convalescent COVID-19 samples was the United States, Italy and Spain. T cells, B-cell-depleted T cells, or PBMCs supplied cDNA or gDNA.

As handled by the study authors: Using reference gene primer amplification, nucleated cell counts were estimated. Only in-frame clones appear in the TCRdb table, and some are missing; sequencing was by immunoSEQ multiplex PCR. V and J calls and clone size come straight from that table; D and trimming were deduced from the DNA. The sample holds 200,000 to 250,000 clones, approximately 84% seen once. The CDR3 is 14 amino acids. The germline CDR1 and CDR2 sequences are MNHEY and SVGAGI. Trimming left V 8 bases short and J 3 bases short, with 17 bases between. The chain carries TRBV6-5 and TRBJ2-7; D might be TRBD1 (5 bases). Sequenced input: peripheral blood. The receptor's source is a man in his forties with acute or convalescent COVID-19. CDR3 amino acids: CASGSGQIFYEQYF. CDR3 coding DNA: TGTGCCAGCGGGTCCGGACAAATTTTCTACGAGCAGTACTTC.